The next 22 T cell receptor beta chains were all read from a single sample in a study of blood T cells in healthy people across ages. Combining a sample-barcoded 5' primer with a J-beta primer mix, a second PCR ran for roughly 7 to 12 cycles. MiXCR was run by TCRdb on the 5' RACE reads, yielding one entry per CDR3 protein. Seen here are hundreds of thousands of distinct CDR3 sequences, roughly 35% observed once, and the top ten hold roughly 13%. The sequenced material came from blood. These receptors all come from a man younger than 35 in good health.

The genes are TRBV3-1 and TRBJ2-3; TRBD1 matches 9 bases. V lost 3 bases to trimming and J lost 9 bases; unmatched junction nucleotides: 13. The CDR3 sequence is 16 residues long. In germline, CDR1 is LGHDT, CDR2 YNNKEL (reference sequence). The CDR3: CASSQEQGAFLGTQYF. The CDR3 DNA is TGTGCCAGCAGCCAGGAACAGGGGGCCTTCTTAGGAACGCAGTATTTT.

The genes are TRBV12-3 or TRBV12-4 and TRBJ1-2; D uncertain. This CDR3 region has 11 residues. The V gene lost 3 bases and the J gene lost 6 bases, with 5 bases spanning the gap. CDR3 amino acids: CASSFTDGYTF. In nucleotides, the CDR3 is TGTGCCAGCAGTTTTACCGATGGCTACACCTTC.

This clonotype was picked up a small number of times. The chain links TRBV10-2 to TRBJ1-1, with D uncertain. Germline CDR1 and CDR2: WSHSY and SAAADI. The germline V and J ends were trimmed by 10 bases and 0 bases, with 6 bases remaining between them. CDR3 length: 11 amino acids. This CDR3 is CATYMNTEAFF. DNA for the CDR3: TGCGCCACATATATGAACACTGAAGCTTTCTTT.

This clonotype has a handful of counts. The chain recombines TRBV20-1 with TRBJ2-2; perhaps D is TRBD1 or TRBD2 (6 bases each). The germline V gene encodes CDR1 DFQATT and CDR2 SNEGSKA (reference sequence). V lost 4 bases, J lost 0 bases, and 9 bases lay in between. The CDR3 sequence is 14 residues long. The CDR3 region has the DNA TGCAGTGCTAAAGGGGGGACGAACACCGGGGAGCTGTTTTTT. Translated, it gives CSAKGGTNTGELFF.

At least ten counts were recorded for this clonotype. The CDR3 sequence: CSVESNQETQYF. The CDR3, as DNA: TGCAGCGTTGAGTCCAACCAAGAGACCCAGTACTTC. This chain uses TRBV29-1 with TRBJ2-5; D unresolved. From germline, CDR1 is SQVTM and CDR2 ANQGSEA. This CDR3 is built from 12 residues. V was clipped by 3 bases and J by 0 bases, with 5 bases between them.

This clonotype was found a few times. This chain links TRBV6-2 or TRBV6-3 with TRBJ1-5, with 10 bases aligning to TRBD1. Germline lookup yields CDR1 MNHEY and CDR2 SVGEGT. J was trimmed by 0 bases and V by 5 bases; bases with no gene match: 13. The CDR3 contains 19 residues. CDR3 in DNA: TGTGCCAGCAGTGTCGACGGGGACAGGGGACAATATAGCAATCAGCCCCAGCATTTT. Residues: CASSVDGDRGQYSNQPQHF.

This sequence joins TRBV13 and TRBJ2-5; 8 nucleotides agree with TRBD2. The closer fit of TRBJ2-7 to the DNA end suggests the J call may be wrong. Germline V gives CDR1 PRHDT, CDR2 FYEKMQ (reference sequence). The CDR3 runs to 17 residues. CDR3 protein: CASSLVILRGGSYEQYF. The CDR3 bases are TGTGCCAGCAGCTTAGTGATACTGCGCGGGGGGTCCTACGAGCAGTACTTC.

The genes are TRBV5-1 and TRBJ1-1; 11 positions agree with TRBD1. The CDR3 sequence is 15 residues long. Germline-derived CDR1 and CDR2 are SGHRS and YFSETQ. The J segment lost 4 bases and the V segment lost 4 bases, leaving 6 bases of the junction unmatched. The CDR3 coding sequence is TGCGCCAGCAGCGCCGGACAGGGGGCAGGCACTGAAGCTTTCTTT. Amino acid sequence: CASSAGQGAGTEAFF. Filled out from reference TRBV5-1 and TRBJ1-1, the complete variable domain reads KAGVTQTPRYLIKTRGQQVTLSCSPISGHRSVSWYQQTPGQGLQFLFEYFSETQRNKGNFPGRFSGRQFSNSRSEMNVSTLELGDSALYLCASSAGQGAGTEAFFGQGTRLTVV.

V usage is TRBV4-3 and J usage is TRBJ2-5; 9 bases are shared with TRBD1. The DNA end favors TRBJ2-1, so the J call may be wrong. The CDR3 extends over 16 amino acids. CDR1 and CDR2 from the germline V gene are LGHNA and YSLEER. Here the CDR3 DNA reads TGCGCCAGCAGCCAATCCGGGACAGGGAGGTGGGAGACCCAGTTCTTC. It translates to CASSQSGTGRWETQFF.

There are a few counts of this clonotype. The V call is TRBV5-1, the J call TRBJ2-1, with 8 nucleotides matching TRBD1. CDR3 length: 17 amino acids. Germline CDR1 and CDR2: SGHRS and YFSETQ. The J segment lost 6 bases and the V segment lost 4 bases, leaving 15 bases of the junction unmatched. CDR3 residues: CASSDAGDRPFPNEQFF. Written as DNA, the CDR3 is TGCGCCAGCAGCGACGCCGGGGACAGGCCCTTTCCCAATGAGCAGTTCTTC. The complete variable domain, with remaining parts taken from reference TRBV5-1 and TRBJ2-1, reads KAGVTQTPRYLIKTRGQQVTLSCSPISGHRSVSWYQQTPGQGLQFLFEYFSETQRNKGNFPGRFSGRQFSNSRSEMNVSTLELGDSALYLCASSDAGDRPFPNEQFFGPGTRLTVL.

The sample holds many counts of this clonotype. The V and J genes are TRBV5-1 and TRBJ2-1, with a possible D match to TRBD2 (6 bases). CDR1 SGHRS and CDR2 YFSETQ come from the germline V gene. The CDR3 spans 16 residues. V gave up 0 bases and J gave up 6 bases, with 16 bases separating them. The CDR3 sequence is CASSLGDFNGGNEQFF. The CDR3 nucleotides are TGCGCCAGCAGCTTGGGCGACTTCAACGGGGGCAATGAGCAGTTCTTC.

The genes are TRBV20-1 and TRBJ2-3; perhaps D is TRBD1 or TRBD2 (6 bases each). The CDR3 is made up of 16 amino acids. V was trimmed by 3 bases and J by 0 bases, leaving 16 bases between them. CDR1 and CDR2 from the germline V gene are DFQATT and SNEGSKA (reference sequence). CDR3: CSASPIWGASTDTQYF. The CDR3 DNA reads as TGCAGTGCTAGCCCTATTTGGGGGGCTAGCACAGATACGCAGTATTTT.

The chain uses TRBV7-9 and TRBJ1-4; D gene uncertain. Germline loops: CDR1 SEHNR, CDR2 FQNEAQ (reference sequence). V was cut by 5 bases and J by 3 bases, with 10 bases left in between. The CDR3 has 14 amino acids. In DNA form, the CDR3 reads TGTGCCAGCAGCCTACAAGATTCTAATGAAAAACTGTTTTTT. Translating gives CASSLQDSNEKLFF.

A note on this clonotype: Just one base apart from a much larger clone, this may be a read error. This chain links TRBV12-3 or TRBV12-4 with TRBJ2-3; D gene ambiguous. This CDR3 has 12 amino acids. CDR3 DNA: TGTGCCAGCAGGCGACAAGAAGATACGCGGTATTTT. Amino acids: CASRRQEDTRYF.

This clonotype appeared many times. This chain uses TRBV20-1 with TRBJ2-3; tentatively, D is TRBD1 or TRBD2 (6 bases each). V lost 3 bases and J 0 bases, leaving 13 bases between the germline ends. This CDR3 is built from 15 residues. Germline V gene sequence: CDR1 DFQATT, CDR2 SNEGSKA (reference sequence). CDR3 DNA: TGCAGTGCTAGTAGGGGGGCTACTAGCACAGATACGCAGTATTTT. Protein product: CSASRGATSTDTQYF.

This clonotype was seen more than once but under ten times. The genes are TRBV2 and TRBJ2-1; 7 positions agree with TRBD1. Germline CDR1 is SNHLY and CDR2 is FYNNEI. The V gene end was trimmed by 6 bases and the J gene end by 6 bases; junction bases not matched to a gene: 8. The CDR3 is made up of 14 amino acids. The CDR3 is CASRGDSKSNEQFF. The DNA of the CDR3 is TGTGCCAGCAGGGGGGACAGTAAGAGCAATGAGCAGTTCTTC. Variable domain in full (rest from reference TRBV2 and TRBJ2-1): EPEVTQTPSHQVTQMGQEVILRCVPISNHLYFYWYRQILGQKVEFLVSFYNNEISEKSEIFDDQFSVERPDGSNFTLKIRSTKLEDSAMYFCASRGDSKSNEQFFGPGTRLTVL.

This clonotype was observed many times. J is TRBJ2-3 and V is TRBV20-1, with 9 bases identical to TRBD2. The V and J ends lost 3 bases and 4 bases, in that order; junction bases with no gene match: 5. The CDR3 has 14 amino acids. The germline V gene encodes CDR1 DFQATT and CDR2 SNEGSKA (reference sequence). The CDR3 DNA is TGCAGTGCTAGCTCGCGGGGGGGCTCAGATACGCAGTATTTT. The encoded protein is CSASSRGGSDTQYF.

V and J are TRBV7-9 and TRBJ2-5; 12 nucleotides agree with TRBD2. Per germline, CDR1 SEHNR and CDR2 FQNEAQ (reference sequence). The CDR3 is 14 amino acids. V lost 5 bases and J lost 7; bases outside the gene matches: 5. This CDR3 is CASSPTTSGGTQYF. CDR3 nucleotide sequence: TGTGCCAGCAGCCCCACGACTAGCGGGGGGACCCAGTACTTC.

CDR3 sequence reads: CSATGDRDTEAFF. CDR3 nucleotides: TGCAGTGCGACAGGGGACAGGGACACTGAAGCTTTCTTT. The rearrangement links TRBV20-1 to TRBJ1-1; 9 bases fit TRBD1. Losses at the gene ends were 6 bases for V and 3 bases for J; bases not matched to a gene: 5. The CDR3 totals 13 residues. The germline gives CDR1 DFQATT, CDR2 SNEGSKA (reference sequence).

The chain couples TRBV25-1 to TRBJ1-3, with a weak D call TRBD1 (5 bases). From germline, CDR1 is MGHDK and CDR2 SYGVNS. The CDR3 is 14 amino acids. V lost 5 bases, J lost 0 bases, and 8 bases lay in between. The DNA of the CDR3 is TGTGCCAGCAGTCGTGGGACCTCTGGAAACACCATATATTTT. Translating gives CASSRGTSGNTIYF.

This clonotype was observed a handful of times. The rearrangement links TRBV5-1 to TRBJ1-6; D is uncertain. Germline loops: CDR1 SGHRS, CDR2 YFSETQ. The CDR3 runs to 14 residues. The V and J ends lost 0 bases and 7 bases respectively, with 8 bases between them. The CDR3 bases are TGCGCCAGCAGCTTGGGAGAGAGGAATTCACCCCTCCACTTT. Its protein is CASSLGERNSPLHF. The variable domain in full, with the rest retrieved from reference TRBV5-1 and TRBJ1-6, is KAGVTQTPRYLIKTRGQQVTLSCSPISGHRSVSWYQQTPGQGLQFLFEYFSETQRNKGNFPGRFSGRQFSNSRSEMNVSTLELGDSALYLCASSLGERNSPLHFGNGTRLTVT.

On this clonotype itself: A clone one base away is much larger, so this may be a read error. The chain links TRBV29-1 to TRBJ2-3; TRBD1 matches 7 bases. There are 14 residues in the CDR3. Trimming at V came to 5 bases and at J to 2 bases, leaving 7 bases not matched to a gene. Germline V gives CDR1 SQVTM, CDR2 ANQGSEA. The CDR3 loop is CSVNARGNTDTQYF. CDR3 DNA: TGCAGCGTTAATGCCAGGGGGAACACAGATACGCAGTATTTT.